What follows are 3 T cell receptor beta chains derived from one specimen sequenced in a study of technical replicates of blood from a few donors. TCRdb's copy holds only in-frame clones and misses some; the assay was immunoSEQ multiplex PCR. There are over 10,000 clones in the sample; about 91% occur only once, and around 8.8% lies in the top ten. Sequencing was performed on PBMCs. The receptors come from a human donor in good health.

The rearrangement joins TRBV19 to TRBJ2-2; 12 positions match TRBD1. J gave up 7 bases and V 8 bases, and 11 bases lay outside the gene matches. CDR1 is LNHDA and CDR2 is SQIVND in the germline V gene (reference sequence). The CDR3 totals 16 residues. Written as DNA, the CDR3 is TGTGCCAGTCGTCCCGGGACAGGGGGCGCCGGCGGGGAGCTGTTTTTT. Translated: CASRPGTGGAGGELFF.

V and J are TRBV9 and TRBJ2-7; 8 positions agree with TRBD1. V trimming: 7 bases; J trimming: 2 bases; junction bases outside the gene matches: 8. Per the germline V gene, CDR1 is SGDLS and CDR2 is YYNGEE. The length of the CDR3 is 14 residues. The CDR3 bases are TGTGCCAGCGGGACAGGAGCAGATCCCTACGAGCAGTACTTC. Protein product: CASGTGADPYEQYF.

The V call is TRBV6-1, the J call TRBJ1-1; 10 positions agree with TRBD1. CDR3 length: 14 amino acids. V dropped 5 bases and J dropped 11; count of bases not matched to a gene: 11. Germline loops: CDR1 MNHNS, CDR2 SASEGT. The CDR3 sequence is CASSNPGQGIEAFF. Here the CDR3 DNA reads TGTGCCAGCAGTAACCCGGGACAGGGGATAGAGGCTTTCTTT.